The rows below give T cell receptor beta chains drawn from one sample of a study of blood T cell repertoires in COVID-19. Only in-frame clones appear in the TCRdb table, and some are missing; sequencing was by immunoSEQ multiplex PCR. The table has 140,000 to 150,000 clones, 75% to 85% seen once. The specimen sequenced was peripheral blood. The receptors originated from a man aged 65 to 85 who had recovered from COVID-19. CDR3s include the opening cysteine and the closing phenylalanine or tryptophan. A D gene is named only where the DNA matches it firmly. Size is stated for part of the rows, as once, few or many counts, or as a class when the clone is expanded.

size	J	D	V	CDR3	DNA
once	TRBJ2-7	TRBD2	TRBV18	CASSPTAGPLHEQYF	TGTGCCAGCTCACCTACAGCGGGACCGTTGCACGAGCAGTACTTC
-	TRBJ2-1	TRBD2	TRBV2	CASSPGGGYNEQFF	TGTGCCAGCAGTCCGGGGGGAGGCTACAATGAGCAGTTCTTC
-	TRBJ1-5	-	TRBV7-8	CASSLTFQGANQPQHF	TGTGCCAGCAGCTTAACTTTCCAGGGCGCAAATCAGCCCCAGCATTTT
once	TRBJ1-1	TRBD1	TRBV15	CATRDRGVRTEAFF	TGTGCCACCCGGGACAGGGGGGTTCGGACTGAAGCTTTCTTT
few	TRBJ2-4	-	TRBV5-1	CASSLDSNIQYF	TGCGCCAGCAGCTTGGACTCAAACATTCAGTACTTC
once	TRBJ2-7	TRBD2	TRBV4-1	CASSPGLAGYKNYEQYF	TGCGCCAGCAGCCCCGGACTAGCGGGATATAAAAACTACGAGCAGTACTTC
-	TRBJ2-3	TRBD1	TRBV10-3	CAISDPDRANTDTQYF	TGTGCCATCAGTGATCCGGACAGGGCGAACACAGATACGCAGTATTTT
-	TRBJ2-5	-	TRBV9	CASSVAGEETQYF	TGTGCCAGCAGCGTAGCGGGGGAAGAGACCCAGTACTTC
-	TRBJ2-3	-	TRBV6-5	CASSSSRGEEDTQYF	TGTGCCAGCAGTTCCTCGCGAGGGGAGGAAGATACGCAGTATTTT
once	TRBJ1-6	TRBD1	TRBV11-2	CASSTGGKGSDSPLHF	TGTGCCAGTTCGACAGGGGGCAAAGGAAGTGATTCACCCCTCCACTTT
-	TRBJ2-1	-	TRBV7-2	CASSLLASEQFF	TGTGCCAGCAGCCTGCTAGCGTCTGAGCAGTTCTTC
-	TRBJ2-7	-	TRBV11-2	CASSLRDTSYEQYF	TGTGCCAGCAGCCTCCGGGACACCTCCTACGAGCAGTACTTC
-	TRBJ2-2	-	TRBV15	CATSRGHLVIAGELFF	TGTGCCACCAGCAGAGGTCATCTGGTAATAGCCGGGGAGCTGTTTTTT
-	TRBJ2-1	TRBD2	TRBV9	CASSVGSGSRSSYNEQFF	TGTGCCAGCAGCGTAGGTAGCGGGAGCCGAAGCTCCTACAATGAGCAGTTCTTC
-	TRBJ1-1	TRBD1	TRBV7-2	CASSRQGNTEAFF	TGTGCCAGCAGCCGACAGGGGAACACTGAAGCTTTCTTT
many	TRBJ1-2	TRBD1	TRBV5-1	CASSWDSSYGYTF	TGCGCCAGCAGCTGGGACAGTTCCTATGGCTACACCTTC
-	TRBJ1-2	-	TRBV2	CASSESRQGRGYTF	TGTGCCAGCAGTGAAAGCCGGCAGGGCAGAGGCTACACCTTC
-	TRBJ1-2	-	TRBV6-5	CASSYRQGWGYTF	TGTGCCAGCAGTTACCGGCAGGGCTGGGGCTACACCTTC
-	TRBJ2-1	TRBD1	TRBV11-2	CASSHHWGQGAWNEQFF	TGTGCCAGCAGCCATCACTGGGGACAGGGGGCTTGGAATGAGCAGTTCTTC
-	TRBJ1-5	TRBD1	TRBV7-9	CASSRTGPNQPQHF	TGTGCCAGCAGCCGGACAGGGCCGAATCAGCCCCAGCATTTT
-	TRBJ2-7	-	TRBV5-4	CASSLGTTGEQYF	TGTGCCAGCAGCTTGGGAACGACTGGGGAGCAGTACTTC
-	TRBJ2-7	TRBD1	TRBV9	CASSPFPGTGGIEQYF	TGTGCCAGCAGCCCCTTTCCGGGGACAGGGGGCATCGAGCAGTACTTC